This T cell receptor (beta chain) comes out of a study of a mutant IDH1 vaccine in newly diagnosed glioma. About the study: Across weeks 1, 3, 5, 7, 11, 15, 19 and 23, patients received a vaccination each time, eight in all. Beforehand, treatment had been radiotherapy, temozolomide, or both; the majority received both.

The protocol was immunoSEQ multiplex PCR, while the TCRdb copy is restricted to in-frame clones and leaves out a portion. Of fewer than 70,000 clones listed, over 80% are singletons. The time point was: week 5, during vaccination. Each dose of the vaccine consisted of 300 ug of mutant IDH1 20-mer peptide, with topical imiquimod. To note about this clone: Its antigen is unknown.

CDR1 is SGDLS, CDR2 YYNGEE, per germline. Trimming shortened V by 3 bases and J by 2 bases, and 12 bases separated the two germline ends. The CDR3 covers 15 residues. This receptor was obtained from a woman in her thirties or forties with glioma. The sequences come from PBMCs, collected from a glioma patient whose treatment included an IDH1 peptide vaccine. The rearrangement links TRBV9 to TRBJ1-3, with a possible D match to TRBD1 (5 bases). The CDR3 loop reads CASSGRGSPGNTIYF. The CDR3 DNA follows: TGTGCCAGCAGCGGGAGGGGCTCGCCTGGAAACACCATATATTTT.